This TCR beta chain was identified during a study of blood T cells in healthy people across ages (dated by TCRdb to the mid-2010s). The study in broad terms: In model experiments, template switching captured roughly one uniquely barcoded TCR beta cDNA molecule for every two T cells. Four age groups were formed from the donors: young (average approximately 15 years), middle-aged (approximately 39), aged (roughly 59) and long-lived (roughly 81). To avoid experimental bias, donors of different ages were distributed randomly across sequencing lanes. To track age-related changes in TCR beta repertoire diversity, the study relied on deep sequencing normalized with unique cDNA molecular identifiers. Two additional independent replicas of 1 million unique cDNA reads from the same blood draw were analyzed for two donors (one aged 18 to 30 and one aged 80 or older).

This clonotype was picked up a small number of times. Its antigen remains undetermined. There are no base qualities to consult, and no much larger clone falls within one base. Results the study describes overall, beyond this receptor: Since profiling was done on bulk unsorted PBMCs, naive and antigen-experienced compartments could not be conclusively compared. Because the CMV infection status of the donors was unknown, age-related changes in expanded clonotypes may potentially have been confounded. There was a strong correlation between observed TCR beta diversity and the percentage of naive T cells measured by flow cytometry. Estimates of total diversity from one million sequenced T cells were regarded as lower bounds and underestimates. Compared with the aged group, more naive CD4+ T cells, fewer expanded clones and increased TCR diversity were shown by the long-lived group, suggesting age selection. As age increased, observed TCR beta diversity per million T cells dropped in a roughly linear way, and a significant reduction was already evident by age 40.

The CDR3 has 15 amino acids, counting the end cysteine and phenylalanine. The kept DNA is CDR3 alone, 45 bases in frame from the first base. CDR1 and CDR2, looked up from the germline V gene, are SGHTS and YDEGEE. Cut back by 5 bases and 0 bases, the V and J ends lie 12 bases apart. Libraries were built with 5' RACE. A second roughly 7 to 11 cycle PCR used a sample-barcoded 5' primer and a J-beta primer mix. A template-switch 5' adaptor carrying 12 random nucleotides introduced a unique molecular identifier onto each TCR beta cDNA molecule. Each sample yielded at least 2.5 million CDR3-containing paired-end reads. The Mint cDNA synthesis kit, primed by a TRBC-specific oligonucleotide, was used to synthesize first-strand cDNA from all RNA. Following uracil-DNA glycosylase treatment, all cDNA underwent a first 18-cycle PCR with the universal primers M1SS and BC2_uni_R. Under the source paper's analysis protocol: For normalization, 1 million high-quality reads, each with a distinct molecular identifier, were randomly selected from each sample. Instead of being binned into consensus sequences, reads that shared molecular identifiers were thrown out. MiTCR, with a Q25 quality threshold and the strictest error-elimination algorithm, was used for CDR3 identification, clonotype clustering and error correction. A nonparametric unseen species model with Euler transformation was used to estimate lower-bound total TCR beta diversity. TCRdb reworked the public reads: Q25 trimming with fastp, MiXCR clone assembly, productive beta chains retained. Entries that share a CDR3 protein sequence are merged under the most common genes and DNA. The V and J calls and clone size are TCRdb's, not the authors'. This sample lists 1.8 million or so distinct CDR3 sequences; more than 35% were detected once. The ten largest clones add up to under 25% of the sample.

Systemically healthy Caucasian individuals from Russia, 35 to 50 in total and aged roughly 6 to 100 years, were included as donors. Each donor gave about 11 milliliters of peripheral blood, drawn into EDTA-treated Vacutainer tubes. Ficoll-Paque density-gradient centrifugation was used to isolate PBMCs, with at least 7 million obtained per sample. Total RNA, at least 5 micrograms per sample, was extracted from PBMCs with Trizol reagent. Naive CD45RAhigh/CD27high T cell percentages were measured by flow cytometry on a PBMC aliquot from every donor. Sequenced sample: blood. The V and J genes are TRBV5-8 and TRBJ2-1, with no confident D gene call. This TCR was recovered from a human donor in good health. The nucleotide sequence is given as TGTGCCAGCAGAGAGACACCGACCTCCTACAATGAGCAGTTCTTC. Its product reads: CASRETPTSYNEQFF.